This entry concerns a single TCR beta chain. This clone's antigen is unknown. Base-call qualities are not available, and no considerably larger clone is one nucleotide away. This record comes from a study of beta chain features in type 1 diabetes (dated by TCRdb to the late 2010s). About the study as a whole: Mean age, gender distribution, total cell number and subset yield were not different between patients and healthy donors. Across all samples, some 110,000,000 sorted cells were examined, and cell number per subset correlated strongly with RNA yield. The study compared the TCRB repertoires of sorted circulating CD4+ T cell subsets in recently diagnosed type 1 diabetes patients with those in matched healthy donors. Whereas all 28 donors provided naive and central memory subsets, regulatory and stem cell-like memory subsets were isolated from just 8 patients and about eight healthy donors. The paper as a whole reports these results and caveats: Shorter templates might be favored by PCR, yet because patient and control samples were amplified and corrected together, any such skew would affect both groups equally. Because cDNA was sequenced instead of genomic DNA, activated cells with high expression could be over-represented, although the groups did not differ in activation or CD3 levels. Patients with type 1 diabetes made fewer insertions and deleted more nucleotides at VDJ recombination sites, implying thymic rearrangement abnormalities. Because the HLA sub-analyses included only small numbers of individuals, any influence of HLA type on TCRB rearrangement was left unresolved. Naive, central memory and regulatory TCRB repertoires appeared to be more similar among patients than among healthy donors. A moderate but significant shortening of TCRB CDR3 length was observed in type 1 diabetes patients in all four CD4+ subsets.

A single peripheral blood draw of around 100 mL on average was collected from each donor into heparinised tubes. Using a panel that included CD45RO, CCR7, CD25, CD127, CD95 and CD27, naive, central memory, regulatory and stem cell-like memory CD4+ T cells were sorted on a BD FACSAria II. All sorted populations exceeded 95% purity. Right away, PBMCs were isolated by Lymphoprep density gradient centrifugation and were stained directly, with no culture step. So that batch effects would be minimized, each experiment stained and sorted samples in pairs, pairing one healthy donor with one patient. All of the isolated RNA was reverse transcribed with the High Capacity cDNA Reverse Transcription Kit, so expressed TCRB transcripts were sequenced. Naive, central memory and regulatory T cell samples underwent deep immunoSEQ sequencing, averaging about 3.57 million total reads per sample. Sorted cells were lysed in RLT buffer and RNA was extracted with DNase-treated RNeasy Micro or Mini kits, depending on cell number. To prevent cross-contamination, each cell subset was processed individually, whereas patient and healthy donor samples were processed jointly. The immunoSEQ multiplex PCR was used to amplify TCRB sequences from cDNA, yielding 87-bp fragments that span the CDR3 region. The amplicons were sequenced using the Illumina HiSeq platform. The study's processing was this. PCR bias was computationally corrected using synthetic template baselines, reads within Hamming distance 2 were collapsed, and singletons that could not be merged were discarded. Reads were aligned to IMGT to assign V, D and J genes, CDR3 length, and insertions or deletions at six rearrangement sites. Within each subset, clonotype counts were normalized to the number of sorted cells before true diversity and Gini coefficients were calculated with the tcR R package. The overlap coefficient, calculated on TCRB nucleotide sequences, was used to quantify repertoire sharing. As a proxy for the pre-selection repertoire, out-of-frame TCRB sequences from naive cells were analyzed. The table was pulled from immuneACCESS by TCRdb, which kept in-frame rearrangements only. Such tables lose some clones; where checked, under half of the loss comes from unresolved V genes, and the rest has no known cause. V and J calls and clone size are those listed in that table; D and trimming were worked out from the DNA. Within this sample are about 710,000 clones, with roughly an eighth of them counted one time only. The top ten clonotypes cover roughly 0.04% of the sample.

CDR1 and CDR2 are drawn from the germline V gene (reference sequence): GTSNPN, SVGIG. The CDR3 has 14 amino acids, counting the end cysteine and phenylalanine. Only the CDR3 DNA is retained, 42 bases long and in frame from the first base. Relative to germline, V is missing 4 bases and J is missing 2 bases, with 6 bases of the junction outside any gene match. Sequences were obtained from naive CD4+ T cells from blood. The cell subset or site label for this specimen denotes: true naive CD4+ T cells. The chain is encoded by TRBV30 joined to TRBJ2-7; TRBD2 matches 9 bases in the middle. The sequence came from a man aged 18 to 30 with type 1 diabetes. The sequence in DNA is TGTGCCTGGAATCTAGCGGGACGTCCCTACGAGCAGTACTTC. Its protein is CAWNLAGRPYEQYF.